One and the same sample provided the 25 T cell receptor beta chains below, sequenced in a study of identical twins. MiXCR, applied by TCRdb to the 5' RACE reads, yields one record per CDR3 protein. The sample consists of some 630,000 distinct CDR3 sequences, about 7.6% of them appearing once. These data are also associated with another study on yellow fever vaccine responses in identical twins.

The specimen sequenced was PBMCs. The origin of the receptors is a woman between 18 and 29 years old in good health.

CDR3: CSVVASGTGELFF. The DNA for the CDR3 is TGCAGCGTTGTAGCTAGCGGTACCGGGGAGCTGTTTTTT. V usage is TRBV29-1 and J usage is TRBJ2-2; the match to TRBD2 covers 7 bases. The germline CDR1 and CDR2 sequences are SQVTM and ANQGSEA. J gave up 5 bases and V 4 bases, and 4 bases lay outside the gene matches. The CDR3 totals 13 residues.

This clonotype has only a few counts. The chain links TRBV29-1 to TRBJ2-2; D is uncertain. V was cut by 0 bases and J by 5 bases, with 10 bases left in between. This CDR3 is 14 amino acids long. From germline, CDR1 is SQVTM and CDR2 ANQGSEA. DNA of the CDR3: TGCAGCGTTGAAGATAGGGTCAGAACCGGGGAGCTGTTTTTT. Translated, it gives CSVEDRVRTGELFF.

This clonotype has just a few counts. J is TRBJ2-7 and V is TRBV3-1; D possibly corresponds to TRBD2 (5 bases). CDR1 and CDR2 (germline): LGHDT, YNNKEL (reference sequence). Deletions cut 0 bases from V and 7 bases from J, with 10 bases between. The CDR3 extends over 13 amino acids. The CDR3: CASSQDRWREQYF. CDR3 sequence (DNA): TGTGCCAGCAGCCAAGATCGTTGGAGGGAGCAGTACTTC.

This clonotype has ten or more counts. The gene calls are TRBV7-8 and TRBJ1-1; 7 bases are a match to TRBD1. This CDR3 contains 13 residues. The ends lost 5 bases at V and 8 bases at J; junction bases unmatched: 8. Germline V gives CDR1 SGHVS, CDR2 FQNEAQ. The DNA for the CDR3 is TGTGCCAGCAGCCCCCGGGACAGACAAGAAGCTTTCTTT. Translating it yields CASSPRDRQEAFF. Full variable domain (remainder filled in from reference TRBV7-8 and TRBJ1-1): GAGVSQSPRYKVAKRGQDVALRCDPISGHVSLFWYQQALGQGPEFLTYFQNEAQLDKSGLPSDRFFAERPEGSVSTLKIQRTQQEDSAVYLCASSPRDRQEAFFGQGTRLTVV.

V gene TRBV11-2 combines with J gene TRBJ1-1; the D is unclear. V lost 4 bases, J lost 0 bases, and 6 bases lay in between. This CDR3 contains 13 residues. From germline, CDR1 is SGHAT and CDR2 FQNNGV. This CDR3 reads CASSYELNTEAFF. DNA of the CDR3: TGTGCCAGCAGCTACGAACTGAACACTGAAGCTTTCTTT.

This clonotype was detected a few times. The chain employs TRBV20-1 and TRBJ2-7; D might be TRBD2 (6 bases). The CDR3 is 18 residues long. Trimming removed 0 bases at V and 3 bases at J, with 24 bases between. Germline CDR1 DFQATT, CDR2 SNEGSKA (reference sequence). The CDR3 sequence is CSARDLEKSGDSYYEQYV. The CDR3 DNA follows: TGCAGTGCTAGAGACCTTGAAAAGTCCGGGGACTCCTACTACGAGCAGTACGTC.

There are a few counts of this clonotype. This chain connects TRBV11-3 to TRBJ2-4; D may be TRBD1 (6 bases). V dropped 6 bases and J dropped 4 bases, with 16 bases sitting between them. The CDR3 loop spans 15 amino acids. Germline CDR1 reads SGHNT; CDR2 reads YENEEA. CDR3 in amino acids: CASSPTGTTKNIQYF. The CDR3 DNA reads TGTGCCAGCAGTCCGACCGGGACAACAAAAAACATTCAGTACTTC.

This clonotype was observed a handful of times. This chain joins TRBV7-6 and TRBJ2-3, with 8 bases identical to TRBD2. The germline gives CDR1 SGHVS, CDR2 FNYEAQ. Trimming removed 5 bases from V and 2 bases from J; junction bases left unmatched: 9. This CDR3 has 16 amino acids. CDR3 region: CASSQNSGTYTDTQYF. The CDR3 DNA is TGTGCCAGCAGCCAAAATAGCGGGACCTACACAGATACGCAGTATTTT.

The V and J genes are TRBV28 and TRBJ2-7, with 10 bases aligning to TRBD2. Trimming removed 6 bases from V and 3 bases from J; junction bases left unmatched: 5. Germline-derived CDR1 and CDR2 are MDHEN and SYDVKM. The CDR3 has 14 amino acids. The CDR3 DNA follows: TGTGCCAGCAGGACTAGCGGGCTTCTCTACGAGCAGTACTTC. This translates into CASRTSGLLYEQYF. Combining the CDR3 with reference TRBV28 and TRBJ2-7 gives the whole variable domain DVKVTQSSRYLVKRTGEKVFLECVQDMDHENMFWYRQDPGLGLRLIYFSYDVKMKEKGDIPEGYSVSREKKERFSLILESASTNQTSMYLCASRTSGLLYEQYFGPGTRLTVT.

This clonotype was counted ten times or more. The chain couples TRBV29-1 to TRBJ2-3, with 8 nucleotides matching TRBD1. After removal of 6 bases from V and 3 bases from J, the junction contained 11 bases not matched to a gene. Germline-derived CDR1 and CDR2 are SQVTM and ANQGSEA. The CDR3 extends over 15 amino acids. CDR3 region: CSVRSTGGVTDTQYF. CDR3 in DNA: TGCAGCGTCCGCTCCACAGGGGGAGTAACAGATACGCAGTATTTT.

The table lists this clonotype with many counts. The chain links TRBV12-3 or TRBV12-4 to TRBJ1-1, with D uncertain. V lost 7 bases to trimming and J lost 4 bases, with 10 bases between them. The CDR3 totals 12 residues. The CDR3 DNA reads TGTGCCAGCACCAAAGGATTCACTGAAGCTTTCTTT. It codes for CASTKGFTEAFF.

The CDR3: CSVEVPTAEAFF. The DNA for the CDR3 is TGCAGCGTTGAAGTTCCGACCGCAGAAGCTTTCTTT. The chain employs TRBV29-1 and TRBJ1-1, with unresolved D. Germline V CDR1 and CDR2: SQVTM, ANQGSEA. The V and J ends lost 1 base and 8 bases respectively, with 11 bases between them. The CDR3 is 12 residues long.

This clonotype has more than one count but fewer than ten. Here the CDR3 DNA reads TGCAGTGCGAGTGACAGGATTAATGAAAAACTGTTTTTT. This gives the protein CSASDRINEKLFF. The rearrangement uses TRBV20-1 and TRBJ1-4; possibly TRBD1 for D (6 bases). Trimming took 6 bases from V and 4 from J, leaving 12 bases between them. Germline V gives CDR1 DFQATT, CDR2 SNEGSKA (reference sequence). The CDR3 contains 13 residues.

In its sample, this clonotype was seen many times. The chain uses TRBV12-3 or TRBV12-4 and TRBJ2-1, with 8 bases matching TRBD1. With V trimmed by 6 bases and J by 4 bases, 8 bases remained unmatched. CDR3 length equals 15 residues. This CDR3 is CASSGRTGFYNEQFF. CDR3 bases: TGTGCCAGCAGCGGAAGGACAGGGTTTTACAATGAGCAGTTCTTC.

The chain employs TRBV5-1 and TRBJ2-7; TRBD1 matches at 9 bases. V shed 4 bases and J 4 bases; nucleotides not matched to a gene: 9. The CDR3 runs to 15 residues. Per germline, CDR1 SGHRS and CDR2 YFSETQ. The CDR3 loop reads CASSLTGTGIYEQYF. The CDR3 coding sequence is TGCGCCAGCAGCCTGACCGGGACAGGGATTTACGAGCAGTACTTC.

This clonotype was observed at least ten times. This chain joins TRBV3-1 and TRBJ1-3; D unresolved. CDR3 length equals 15 residues. V gave up 1 base and J gave up 0 bases, with 7 bases separating them. Germline CDR1 reads LGHDT; CDR2 reads YNNKEL (reference sequence). The CDR3 DNA sequence: TGTGCCAGCAGCCAAGTGTTCAGCTCTGGAAACACCATATATTTT. Translating gives CASSQVFSSGNTIYF. Drawing the rest from reference TRBV3-1 and TRBJ1-3, the complete variable domain is DTAVSQTPKYLVTQMGNDKSIKCEQNLGHDTMYWYKQDSKKFLKIMFSYNNKELIINETVPNRFSPKSPDKAHLNLHINSLELGDSAVYFCASSQVFSSGNTIYFGEGSWLTVV.

The genes are TRBV20-1 and TRBJ2-5; TRBD2 might be the D (5 bases). Between the trimmed V and J ends, which lost 7 bases and 5 bases, there was a span of 14 bases. Germline V gene lookup returns CDR1 DFQATT and CDR2 SNEGSKA (reference sequence). There are 12 residues in the CDR3. CDR3 sequence reads: CSGLTRIETQYF. In nucleotides, the CDR3 is TGCAGTGGCCTAACTAGAATTGAGACCCAGTACTTC.

V gene TRBV6-1 combines with J gene TRBJ1-4; D is unclear. The V gene lost 6 bases and the J gene lost 0 bases, with 11 bases spanning the gap. The CDR3 contains 15 residues. Looked up from germline, CDR1 is MNHNS and CDR2 is SASEGT. CDR3 region: CASSPRVSTNEKLFF. The CDR3 nucleotides read TGTGCCAGCAGCCCTAGAGTATCAACTAATGAAAAACTGTTTTTT.

V and J are TRBV6-1 and TRBJ2-1; no clear D. The germline gives CDR1 MNHNS, CDR2 SASEGT. The CDR3 has 14 amino acids. Trimming took off 4 bases at V and 0 bases at J, with 7 bases between the two ends. CDR3 nucleotides: TGTGCCAGCAGTGCCCTAAGCTCCTACAATGAGCAGTTCTTC. As protein: CASSALSSYNEQFF.

This clonotype was seen more than once but under ten times. The V call is TRBV27, the J call TRBJ2-1, with D possibly being TRBD1 (6 bases). CDR3 length: 14 amino acids. CDR1 and CDR2 from the germline V gene are MNHEY and SMNVEV (reference sequence). V was cut by 6 bases and J by 2 bases, with 11 bases left in between. The CDR3 region is CASRVTGTYNEQFF. In DNA form, the CDR3 reads TGTGCCAGCAGGGTGACAGGAACCTACAATGAGCAGTTCTTC.

This clonotype has more than one count but fewer than ten. V and J are TRBV4-1 and TRBJ2-5; TRBD1 matches 9 bases. Per the germline V gene, CDR1 is MGHRA and CDR2 is YSYEKL. The CDR3 is 15 residues long. J was trimmed by 5 bases and V by 1 base; bases with no gene match: 5. In DNA form, the CDR3 reads TGCGCCAGCAGCCAAGTCGGACAGGGGCAGGAGACCCAGTACTTC. It yields the protein CASSQVGQGQETQYF.

This clonotype was detected only a few times. The chain has TRBV5-5 and TRBJ2-7; TRBD2 matches at 9 bases. Germline trimming cut 0 bases from V and 2 bases from J; bases unmatched to any gene: 3. Germline CDR1 SGHKS, CDR2 YYEKEE (reference sequence). The CDR3 extends over 15 amino acids. CDR3 loop: CASSLEREVTYEQYF. The DNA for the CDR3 is TGTGCCAGCAGCTTGGAGCGGGAGGTAACCTACGAGCAGTACTTC. Variable domain in full (rest from reference TRBV5-5 and TRBJ2-7): DAGVTQSPTHLIKTRGQQVTLRCSPISGHKSVSWYQQVLGQGPQFIFQYYEKEERGRGNFPDRFSARQFPNYSSELNVNALLLGDSALYLCASSLEREVTYEQYFGPGTRLTVT.

This clonotype occurred a few times. The genes are TRBV20-1 and TRBJ1-2; D is perhaps TRBD1 (5 bases). V was clipped by 5 bases and J by 0 bases, with 7 bases between them. Germline CDR1 reads DFQATT; CDR2 reads SNEGSKA (reference sequence). The CDR3 covers 12 residues. This chain's CDR3 is CSAETANYGYTF. The CDR3 DNA follows: TGCAGTGCTGAGACAGCTAACTATGGCTACACCTTC.

This clonotype was detected a few times. CDR3 sequence (DNA): TGTGCCAGCAGCTCTGATAGCGGGGGGGCAACAGATACGCAGTATTTT. Translation: CASSSDSGGATDTQYF. This chain connects TRBV7-9 to TRBJ2-3, with TRBD2 matching over 11 bases. V was clipped by 4 bases and J by 3 bases; unmatched bases: 6. This CDR3 region has 16 residues. Germline loops: CDR1 SEHNR, CDR2 FQNEAQ (reference sequence).

V and J are TRBV5-5 and TRBJ2-3; 9 nucleotides agree with TRBD2. V lost 0 bases and J lost 7; bases outside the gene matches: 12. Germline CDR1 is SGHKS and CDR2 is YYEKEE (reference sequence). The CDR3 consists of 17 residues. In DNA form, the CDR3 reads TGTGCCAGCAGCTTGGCCCTAATAGGCGGGGGGGAAAATACGCAGTATTTT. It is translated as CASSLALIGGGENTQYF.